The entry below gives a single T cell receptor beta chain sequence along with its context. Its target is not known. A much bigger clone sits one base away, suggesting this may be a read error. The source of the sample is a study of post-analysis software for immune sequencing data. cDNA libraries for TCR beta contained unique molecular identifiers. MiXCR, run by TCRdb on the PCR reads, gives a single entry per CDR3 protein. The table records about 260,000 distinct CDR3 sequences, roughly a third of them present only once. Broader study findings: Under F measure analysis, samples from one preparation batch co-clustered strongly. Controls significantly exceeded multiple sclerosis patients in normalized Chao1 diversity. About 5 TRBV segments (TRBV5-6, TRBV5-1 and TRBV20-1 among them) occurred more frequently in patients than in controls.

The CDR3 is 13 residues long. The ends were cut back, 6 bases at V and 8 bases at J, with 14 bases in the middle. Sequences were obtained from blood. The receptor comes from a girl between 10 and 17 years old with multiple sclerosis. The chain joins TRBV12-3 or TRBV12-4 to TRBJ2-1; either TRBD1 or TRBD2 may fit D (5 bases each). The CDR3 sequence: CASSPGRVYEQFF. Here the CDR3 DNA reads TGTGCCAGCAGCCCGGGACGGGTCTATGAGCAGTTCTTC.